The clone carrying this T cell receptor (beta chain) was recorded a few times. Its antigen is still unknown. The data were obtained in a study of spatial heterogeneity in lung cancer. Study outcomes and limitations: Tumoral mutation counts were tracked by counts of expanded intratumoral alpha and beta TCRs.

Every TCR cDNA molecule bore a unique molecular identifier. Each CDR3 protein is one row after TCRdb ran MiXCR on the 5' RACE reads. The profile covers about 27,000 distinct CDR3 sequences, with about 7.1% appearing a single time and over 20% taken by the ten largest. Time point noted: sample taken at primary tumor resection. Whole RNA from tumor, nontumor lung or frozen PBMC was sequenced unsorted. This CDR3 is 14 amino acids long. Trimming left V 4 bases short and J 1 base short, with 11 bases between. Germline CDR1 reads MNHEY; CDR2 reads SVGEGT. The rearrangement links TRBV6-2 or TRBV6-3 to TRBJ2-7; no definite D call. The material was lung tumor tissue, obtained at surgery. This sequence originates from a male donor with early-stage non-small cell lung cancer. Here the CDR3 DNA reads TGTGCCAGCAGTTCACCCGCCCTATCCTACGAGCAGTACTTC. It is translated as CASSSPALSYEQYF.